The 9 T cell receptor beta chains below come from one sample, sequenced in a study of post-analysis software for immune sequencing data. Unique molecular identifiers were carried by the TCR beta cDNA libraries. TCRdb re-called the PCR reads with MiXCR, one entry per CDR3 protein. In the table there are 750,000 to 950,000 distinct CDR3 sequences, 40% to 55% of which are singletons. General observations from the study: TRBV5-6, TRBV5-1 and TRBV20-1 were among a handful of TRBV segments more frequent in patients than controls.

Their antigens remain unidentified. Source material: blood. These receptor sequences come from a girl between 10 and 17 years old with multiple sclerosis.

The chain couples TRBV7-2 to TRBJ2-3, with 10 bases identical to TRBD2. The CDR3 is 15 residues long. Germline V lookup: CDR1 SGHTA, CDR2 FQGNSA. J lost 6 bases, V lost 7 bases, and 10 bases had no gene match. The CDR3 here is CASTPSGRGRDTQYF. The CDR3 DNA reads as TGTGCCAGCACCCCAAGCGGGAGGGGAAGGGATACGCAGTATTTT.

This clonotype was found a few times. The chain carries TRBV20-1 and TRBJ2-1, with a tentative D call TRBD2 (5 bases). Germline V gives CDR1 DFQATT, CDR2 SNEGSKA (reference sequence). The CDR3 extends over 11 amino acids. The V end lost 3 bases, the J end lost 8 bases, and 8 bases lay between the germline ends. In DNA form, the CDR3 reads TGCAGTGCTAGGCGGCGGGATGAGCAGTTCTTC. Encoded protein: CSARRRDEQFF.

This clonotype appeared many times. The chain joins TRBV6-5 to TRBJ2-7, with D perhaps matching TRBD1 (5 bases). With 2 bases removed from V and 1 base from J, the gap between germline ends came to 6 bases. Germline lookup yields CDR1 MNHEY and CDR2 SVGAGI. The CDR3 runs to 13 residues. CDR3 bases: TGTGCCAGCAGTTACGCAGGGTCCTACGAGCAGTACTTC. It specifies CASSYAGSYEQYF.

The rearrangement joins TRBV7-9 to TRBJ2-2; the D gene is possibly TRBD1 (6 bases). The V and J ends lost 5 bases and 5 bases respectively, with 9 bases between them. The CDR3 covers 13 residues. Germline V gives CDR1 SEHNR, CDR2 FQNEAQ (reference sequence). The CDR3 sequence is CASSHRETGELFF. The CDR3 region has the DNA TGTGCCAGCAGCCACAGGGAGACCGGGGAGCTGTTTTTT.

This rearrangement joins TRBV7-2 to TRBJ2-5, with D perhaps assigned TRBD1 or TRBD2 (5 bases each). Trimming removed 0 bases from V and 5 bases from J, with 13 bases in between. In germline, CDR1 is SGHTA, CDR2 FQGNSA. The CDR3 has 15 amino acids. Here the CDR3 reads CASSLAGQTGETQYF. CDR3 nucleotides: TGTGCCAGCAGCTTAGCGGGGCAGACGGGGGAGACCCAGTACTTC.

This chain uses TRBV7-8 with TRBJ1-5; TRBD1 might be the D (6 bases). The V gene's germline CDR1 is SGHVS and CDR2 FQNEAQ. The CDR3 loop spans 15 amino acids. With 3 bases removed from V and 3 bases from J, the gap between germline ends came to 12 bases. CDR3 protein: CASSLGRGVNQPQHF. CDR3 nucleotide sequence: TGTGCCAGCAGCTTGGGCAGGGGCGTCAATCAGCCCCAGCATTTT.

The sample holds one count of this clonotype. J is TRBJ2-7 and V is TRBV6-1; unclear D gene. In germline, CDR1 is MNHNS, CDR2 SASEGT. Trimming stripped 4 bases from V and 1 base from J, with 5 bases between. The CDR3 totals 12 residues. DNA of the CDR3: TGTGCCAGCAGTGTCCAGTCCTACGAGCAGTACTTC. Protein product: CASSVQSYEQYF.

This clonotype was seen a handful of times. The V call is TRBV12-3 or TRBV12-4, the J call TRBJ1-5; 10 nucleotides align to TRBD1. The CDR3 spans 17 residues. Trimming took 4 bases from V and 2 from J; bases not matched to a gene: 8. The CDR3 region has the DNA TGTGCCAGCAGTTCAAACACCGGGACAGGGGGCAATCAGCCCCAGCATTTT. This sequence encodes CASSSNTGTGGNQPQHF.

V is TRBV10-1 and J is TRBJ2-1; the D is unclear. Germline CDR1 and CDR2: WNHNN and SYGVQD (reference sequence). CDR3 length: 13 amino acids. V lost 3 bases, J lost 2 bases, and 5 bases lay in between. CDR3 in amino acids: CASSEMTYNEQFF. CDR3 sequence (DNA): TGCGCCAGCAGTGAAATGACCTACAATGAGCAGTTCTTC.